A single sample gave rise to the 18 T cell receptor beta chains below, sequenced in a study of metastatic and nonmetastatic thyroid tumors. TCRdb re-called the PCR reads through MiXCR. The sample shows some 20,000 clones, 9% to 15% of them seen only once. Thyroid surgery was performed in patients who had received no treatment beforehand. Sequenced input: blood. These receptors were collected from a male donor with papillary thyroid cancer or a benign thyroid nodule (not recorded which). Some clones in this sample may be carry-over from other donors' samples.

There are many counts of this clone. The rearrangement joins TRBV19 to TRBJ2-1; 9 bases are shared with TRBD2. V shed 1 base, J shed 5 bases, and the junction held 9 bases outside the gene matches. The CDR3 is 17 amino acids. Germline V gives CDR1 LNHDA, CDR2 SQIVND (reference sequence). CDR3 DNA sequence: TGTGCCAGTAGTATAGCTGCGGGAGGGCCGGGAAACAATGAGCAGTTCTTC. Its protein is CASSIAAGGPGNNEQFF.

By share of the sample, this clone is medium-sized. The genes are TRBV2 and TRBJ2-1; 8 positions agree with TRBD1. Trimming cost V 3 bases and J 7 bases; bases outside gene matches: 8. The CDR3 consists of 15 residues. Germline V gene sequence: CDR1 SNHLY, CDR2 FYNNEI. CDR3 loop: CASSENRGAGNEQFF. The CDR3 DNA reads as TGTGCCAGCAGTGAGAACAGGGGGGCGGGTAATGAGCAGTTCTTC.

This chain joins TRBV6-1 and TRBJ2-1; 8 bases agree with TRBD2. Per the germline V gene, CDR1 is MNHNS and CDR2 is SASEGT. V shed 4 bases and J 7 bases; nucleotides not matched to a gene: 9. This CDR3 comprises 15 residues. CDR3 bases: TGTGCCAGCAGTGTTCGGGGGGGGTTGGGGAATGAGCAGTTCTTC. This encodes CASSVRGGLGNEQFF.

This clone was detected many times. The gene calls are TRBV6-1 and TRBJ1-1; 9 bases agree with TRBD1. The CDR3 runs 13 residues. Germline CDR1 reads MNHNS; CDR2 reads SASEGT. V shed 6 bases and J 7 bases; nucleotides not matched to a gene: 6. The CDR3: CASRVQGASEAFF. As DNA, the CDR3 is TGTGCCAGCAGGGTACAGGGGGCTAGTGAAGCTTTCTTT.

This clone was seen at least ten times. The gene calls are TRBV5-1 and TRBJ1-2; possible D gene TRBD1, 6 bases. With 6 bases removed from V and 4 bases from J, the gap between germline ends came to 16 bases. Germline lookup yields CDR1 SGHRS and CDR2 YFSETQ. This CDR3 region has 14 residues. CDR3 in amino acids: CASTGDTGFYGYTF. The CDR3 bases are TGCGCCAGCACCGGGGACACCGGCTTCTATGGCTACACCTTC.

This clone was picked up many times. DNA for the CDR3: TGTGCCACCAGCAGAGATTGGTTTACTGGGACAGGGGGACTAGCCCCCTCCTACGAGCAGTACTTC. It translates to CATSRDWFTGTGGLAPSYEQYF. V and J are TRBV15 and TRBJ2-7; 11 bases are a match to TRBD1. V lost 0 bases, J lost 0 bases, and 19 bases stayed unmatched. The CDR3 runs 22 residues. CDR1 and CDR2 from the germline V gene are LNHNV and YYDKDF (reference sequence).

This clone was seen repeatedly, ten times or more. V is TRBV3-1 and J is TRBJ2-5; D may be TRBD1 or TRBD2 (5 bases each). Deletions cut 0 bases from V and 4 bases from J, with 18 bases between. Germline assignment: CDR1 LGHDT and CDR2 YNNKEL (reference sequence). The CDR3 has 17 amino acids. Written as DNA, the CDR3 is TGTGCCAGCAGCCAAGAATCAGGGCTTTTAGCGAGAGAGACCCAGTACTTC. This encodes CASSQESGLLARETQYF.

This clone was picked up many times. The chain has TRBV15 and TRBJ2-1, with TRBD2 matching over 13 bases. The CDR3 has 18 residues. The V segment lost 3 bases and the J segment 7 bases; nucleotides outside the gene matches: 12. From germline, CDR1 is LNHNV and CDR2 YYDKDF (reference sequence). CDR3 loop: CATSRRTSGRLVQNEQFF. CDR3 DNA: TGTGCCACCAGCAGGCGGACTAGCGGGAGATTAGTACAGAATGAGCAGTTCTTC.

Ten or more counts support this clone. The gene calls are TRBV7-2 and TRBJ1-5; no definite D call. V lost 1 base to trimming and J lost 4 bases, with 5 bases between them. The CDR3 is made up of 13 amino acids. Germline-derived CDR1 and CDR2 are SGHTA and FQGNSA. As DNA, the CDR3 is TGTGCCAGCAGCTTAGTGACAAATCAGCCCCAGCATTTT. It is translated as CASSLVTNQPQHF.

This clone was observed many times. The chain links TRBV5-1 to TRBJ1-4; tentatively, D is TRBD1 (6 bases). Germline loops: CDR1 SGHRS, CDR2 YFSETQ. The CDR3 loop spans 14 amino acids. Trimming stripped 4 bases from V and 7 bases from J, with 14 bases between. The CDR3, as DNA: TGCGCCAGCAGCCAGGGGCGCAGCGGTGAAAAACTGTTTTTT. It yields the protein CASSQGRSGEKLFF.

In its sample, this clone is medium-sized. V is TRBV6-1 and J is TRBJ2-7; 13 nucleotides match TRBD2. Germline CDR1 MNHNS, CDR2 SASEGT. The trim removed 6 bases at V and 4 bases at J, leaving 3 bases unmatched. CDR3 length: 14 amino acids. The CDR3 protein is CASRATSGGYEQYF. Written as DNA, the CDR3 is TGTGCCAGCAGGGCGACTAGCGGGGGGTACGAGCAGTACTTC.

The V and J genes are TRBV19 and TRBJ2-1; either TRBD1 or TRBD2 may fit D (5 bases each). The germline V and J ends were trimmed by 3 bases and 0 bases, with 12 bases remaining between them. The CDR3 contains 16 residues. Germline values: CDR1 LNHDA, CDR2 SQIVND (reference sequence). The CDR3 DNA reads TGTGCCAGTAGTATGGTCGGGACCTACTCCTACAATGAGCAGTTCTTC. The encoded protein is CASSMVGTYSYNEQFF.

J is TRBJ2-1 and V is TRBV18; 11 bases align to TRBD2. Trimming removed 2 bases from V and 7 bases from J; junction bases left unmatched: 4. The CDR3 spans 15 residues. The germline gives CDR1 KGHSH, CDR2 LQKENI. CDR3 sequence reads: CASSPGLAGRNEQFF. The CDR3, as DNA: TGTGCCAGCTCACCAGGACTAGCGGGTAGGAATGAGCAGTTCTTC.

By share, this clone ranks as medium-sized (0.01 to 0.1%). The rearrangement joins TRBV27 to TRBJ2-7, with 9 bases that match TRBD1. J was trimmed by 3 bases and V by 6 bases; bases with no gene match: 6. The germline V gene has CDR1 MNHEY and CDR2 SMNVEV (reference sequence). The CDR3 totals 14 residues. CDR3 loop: CASSLDRGGYEQYF. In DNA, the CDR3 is TGTGCCAGCAGCCTAGACAGGGGGGGCTACGAGCAGTACTTC.

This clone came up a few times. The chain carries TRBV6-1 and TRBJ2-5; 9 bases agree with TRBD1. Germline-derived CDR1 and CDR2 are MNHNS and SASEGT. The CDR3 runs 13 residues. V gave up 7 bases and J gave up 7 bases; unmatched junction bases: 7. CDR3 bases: TGTGCCAGCAACCAGGACAGGGGAGGGACCCAGTACTTC. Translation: CASNQDRGGTQYF.

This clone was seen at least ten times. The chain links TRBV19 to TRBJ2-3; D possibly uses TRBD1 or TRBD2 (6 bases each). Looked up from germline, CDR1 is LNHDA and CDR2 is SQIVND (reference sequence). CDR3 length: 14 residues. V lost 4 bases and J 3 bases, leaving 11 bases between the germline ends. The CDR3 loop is CASSSWGATDTQYF. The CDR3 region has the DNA TGTGCCAGTAGTAGCTGGGGGGCTACAGATACGCAGTATTTT.

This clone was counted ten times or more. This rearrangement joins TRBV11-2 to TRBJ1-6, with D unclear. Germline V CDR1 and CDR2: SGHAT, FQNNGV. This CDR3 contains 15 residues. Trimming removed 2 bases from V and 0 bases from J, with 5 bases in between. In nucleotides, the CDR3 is TGTGCCAGCAGCTTAACGAGCTCCTATAATTCACCCCTCCACTTT. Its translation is CASSLTSSYNSPLHF.

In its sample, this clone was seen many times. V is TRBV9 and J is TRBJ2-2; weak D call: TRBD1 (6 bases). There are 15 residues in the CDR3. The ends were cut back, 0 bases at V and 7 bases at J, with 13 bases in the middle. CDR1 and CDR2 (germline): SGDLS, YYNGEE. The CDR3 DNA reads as TGTGCCAGCAGCGTAGGGGGGCGATCCGGCGGGGAGCTGTTTTTT. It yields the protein CASSVGGRSGGELFF.